These 27 T cell receptor beta chains were sequenced from one sample in a study of shared clonotypes between healthy human individuals (dated by TCRdb to between 2020 and 2021). CD8 naive samples were obtained by positive selection for CCR7 among CD45RO-negative cells, yielding a CD45RA+CCR7+ population from which TemRA cells were excluded. Preparation of the library involved the immunoSEQ multiplex PCR assay. Held by TCRdb, this immuneACCESS table contains in-frame sequences only and omits some clones. Under half of the omission traces to an unresolved V gene where checked; the cause of the rest is unknown. The sample table holds around 610,000 clones, of which about 95% were seen once. In total, the top ten clones hold roughly 0.1% of the sample. The sample consisted of naive CD8+ T cells sorted from blood. The sample's cell subset or site, from its label and the paper: CD45RA+CCR7+. These receptors all come from a woman aged 30 to 39 in good health.

This clone was recorded a few times. V gene TRBV7-9 combines with J gene TRBJ2-7; D is undetermined. There are 13 residues in the CDR3. Germline CDR1 is SEHNR and CDR2 is FQNEAQ (reference sequence). The V end lost 1 base, the J end lost 3 bases, and 7 bases lay between the germline ends. The CDR3 here is CASSLGWSYEQYF. The CDR3 coding sequence is TGTGCCAGCAGCTTAGGGTGGAGCTACGAGCAGTACTTC.

This sequence joins TRBV29-1 and TRBJ2-1; no reliable D call. This CDR3 comprises 13 residues. Germline V CDR1 and CDR2: SQVTM, ANQGSEA. V was shortened by 7 bases and J by 0 bases, with 10 bases between the two germline ends. The CDR3 loop reads CSARGFSYNEQFF. For the CDR3, the DNA is TGCAGCGCCCGAGGTTTCTCCTACAATGAGCAGTTCTTC.

The chain uses TRBV5-6 and TRBJ2-1, with TRBD1 identical over 12 bases. The CDR3 is 17 amino acids. The V and J ends lost 5 bases and 8 bases, in that order; junction bases with no gene match: 14. CDR1 SGHDT and CDR2 YYEEEE come from the germline V gene. The CDR3: CASSSPPGQGAGDEQFF. The CDR3 DNA is TGTGCCAGCAGTTCACCCCCGGGACAGGGGGCAGGGGATGAGCAGTTCTTC.

The gene calls are TRBV7-3 and TRBJ2-7; D ambiguous. The CDR3 extends over 15 amino acids. Trimming left V 5 bases short and J 5 bases short, with 19 bases between. In germline, CDR1 is SGHTA, CDR2 FQGTGA. CDR3 coding DNA: TGTGCCAGCAGCCCTAAGACGCAGTCAATTCACGAGCAGTACTTC. Translated, it gives CASSPKTQSIHEQYF.

The CDR3 DNA is TGTGCCAGCAGCCACGGGGGCTTGCTGTGGGATACGCAGTATTTT. Translation: CASSHGGLLWDTQYF. The chain has TRBV7-6 and TRBJ2-3, with D perhaps given as TRBD1 or TRBD2 (6 bases each). V shed 5 bases and J shed 6 bases, with 18 bases lying between them. CDR3 length: 15 amino acids. Germline V gene data show CDR1 as SGHVS and CDR2 as FNYEAQ.

This clone was seen a single time. This chain uses TRBV28 with TRBJ2-7; possible D gene TRBD2, 6 bases. The V end was cut by 3 bases, the J end by 2 bases, with 14 bases between. Germline CDR1 and CDR2: MDHEN and SYDVKM. The CDR3 length is 15 residues. CDR3 sequence: CASSFPAAGTYEQYF. The CDR3 DNA is TGTGCCAGCAGTTTCCCCGCGGCGGGAACCTACGAGCAGTACTTC.

The V and J genes are TRBV25-1 and TRBJ2-1; D is unresolved. V lost 4 bases, J lost 2 bases, and 3 bases lay in between. The CDR3 extends over 12 amino acids. Germline V gene sequence: CDR1 MGHDK, CDR2 SYGVNS. The CDR3 here is CASSVTYNEQFF. The CDR3, as DNA: TGTGCCAGCAGTGTCACCTACAATGAGCAGTTCTTC.

The chain links TRBV10-1 to TRBJ1-2, with a tentative D call TRBD1 (6 bases). V gave up 8 bases and J gave up 3 bases, with 16 bases separating them. This CDR3 has 14 residues. Germline CDR1 and CDR2: WNHNN and SYGVQD (reference sequence). The CDR3 spells CASRNGQFDYGYTF. In DNA form, the CDR3 reads TGCGCCAGCCGAAACGGACAGTTCGACTATGGCTACACCTTC.

Details on this clone: The identical CDR3 is also encoded by other nucleotide sequences in the sample. The chain links TRBV5-4 to TRBJ2-7; TRBD2 might be the D (6 bases). Trimming shortened V by 0 bases and J by 1 base, and 8 bases separated the two germline ends. The CDR3 is 14 amino acids. The germline V gene has CDR1 SGHNT and CDR2 YYREEE (reference sequence). CDR3 coding DNA: TGTGCCAGCAGCTTGGCCGGGGGTTCCTACGAGCAGTACTTC. Translating it yields CASSLAGGSYEQYF.

Points on this clone: Other DNA sequences of this sample code for an identical CDR3. This sequence joins TRBV27 and TRBJ2-7; 7 nucleotides align to TRBD1. This CDR3 has 14 residues. J was trimmed by 4 bases and V by 2 bases; bases with no gene match: 5. Germline loops: CDR1 MNHEY, CDR2 SMNVEV (reference sequence). In DNA, the CDR3 is TGTGCCAGCAGTTTAGGGGCAGGGGGATACGAGCAGTACTTC. Translating it yields CASSLGAGGYEQYF.

V gene TRBV10-1 combines with J gene TRBJ2-1; D gene ambiguous. The CDR3 sequence is 16 residues long. The V gene lost 0 bases and the J gene lost 0 bases, with 9 bases spanning the gap. The V gene's germline CDR1 is WNHNN and CDR2 SYGVQD (reference sequence). CDR3 DNA sequence: TGCGCCAGCAGTGAGTCTTGGCGGTCCTCCTACAATGAGCAGTTCTTC. It is translated as CASSESWRSSYNEQFF.

The V gene is TRBV27, the J gene TRBJ2-7, with no clear D. The V gene's germline CDR1 is MNHEY and CDR2 SMNVEV (reference sequence). Trimming removed 8 bases from V and 2 bases from J, with 7 bases in between. The CDR3 totals 11 residues. CDR3 DNA: TGTGCCAGCGGCCAGGCCTACGAGCAGTACTTC. The encoded protein is CASGQAYEQYF.

This chain uses TRBV19 with TRBJ1-5; D perhaps matches TRBD1 (5 bases). V lost 4 bases to trimming and J lost 2 bases, with 15 bases between them. This CDR3 comprises 16 residues. From germline, CDR1 is LNHDA and CDR2 SQIVND (reference sequence). The CDR3 DNA is TGTGCCAGTAGTACTGGGGACCGGGACGGCAATCAGCCCCAGCATTTT. Residues: CASSTGDRDGNQPQHF.

This clone has only one observation. V is TRBV2 and J is TRBJ2-1, with TRBD2 matching over 11 bases. The CDR3 has 20 residues. V was pared by 8 bases and J by 9 bases, with 27 bases of the junction left unmatched. Germline CDR1 reads SNHLY; CDR2 reads FYNNEI. The CDR3 nucleotides read TGTGCCAGCCGAACTAAGCCGGGACTAGCGGAAACCCAGACTGGTGGTGAGCAGTTCTTC. Its protein is CASRTKPGLAETQTGGEQFF.

J is TRBJ2-5 and V is TRBV10-3; D is undetermined. The CDR3 spans 15 residues. Trimming took 3 bases from V and 1 from J, leaving 12 bases between them. The germline gives CDR1 ENHRY, CDR2 SYGVKD. The CDR3 loop is CAISDLAELQETQYF. CDR3 DNA: TGTGCCATCAGTGACTTGGCGGAACTCCAAGAGACCCAGTACTTC.

This chain uses TRBV28 with TRBJ2-1, with 7 bases lining up with TRBD2. Losses at the gene ends were 6 bases for V and 0 bases for J; bases not matched to a gene: 17. Germline V gives CDR1 MDHEN, CDR2 SYDVKM. This CDR3 has 19 amino acids. The DNA of the CDR3 is TGTGCCAGCAGCCCGCGGGTTGGAGCGGGGACTTTCTCCTACAATGAGCAGTTCTTC. This encodes CASSPRVGAGTFSYNEQFF. Together with reference TRBV28 and TRBJ2-1, the CDR3 gives the full variable domain: DVKVTQSSRYLVKRTGEKVFLECVQDMDHENMFWYRQDPGLGLRLIYFSYDVKMKEKGDIPEGYSVSREKKERFSLILESASTNQTSMYLCASSPRVGAGTFSYNEQFFGPGTRLTVL.

This sequence joins TRBV29-1 and TRBJ2-5; D is unresolved. This CDR3 region has 14 residues. Trimming stripped 0 bases from V and 1 base from J, with 9 bases between. Germline V gene sequence: CDR1 SQVTM, CDR2 ANQGSEA. CDR3 nucleotides: TGCAGCGTTGAAGATCTACAGATCCAAGAGACCCAGTACTTC. Translation: CSVEDLQIQETQYF.

This clone was observed a single time. The rearrangement links TRBV28 to TRBJ1-1; 8 positions agree with TRBD1. The J segment lost 0 bases and the V segment lost 5 bases, leaving 11 bases of the junction unmatched. Germline CDR1 is MDHEN and CDR2 is SYDVKM. This CDR3 has 17 residues. The CDR3 protein is CASSLGTGGQMNTEAFF. CDR3 nucleotide sequence: TGTGCCAGCAGTCTGGGGACAGGCGGTCAAATGAACACTGAAGCTTTCTTT.

The chain employs TRBV28 and TRBJ2-7; tentative D call: TRBD2 (5 bases). This CDR3 region has 13 residues. Trimming left V 6 bases short and J 3 bases short, with 12 bases between. From germline, CDR1 is MDHEN and CDR2 SYDVKM. The CDR3 region is CASRRMGDYEQYF. The DNA for the CDR3 is TGTGCCAGCAGGCGTATGGGAGACTACGAGCAGTACTTC. The whole variable domain, remainder taken from reference TRBV28 and TRBJ2-7, is DVKVTQSSRYLVKRTGEKVFLECVQDMDHENMFWYRQDPGLGLRLIYFSYDVKMKEKGDIPEGYSVSREKKERFSLILESASTNQTSMYLCASRRMGDYEQYFGPGTRLTVT.

The chain uses TRBV28 and TRBJ2-7, with D perhaps matching TRBD2 (5 bases). The CDR3 has 13 amino acids. Deletions cut 4 bases from V and 2 bases from J, with 9 bases between. CDR1 is MDHEN and CDR2 is SYDVKM in the germline V gene. The CDR3 region is CASSYGMAYEQYF. The CDR3 coding sequence is TGTGCCAGCAGTTACGGGATGGCCTACGAGCAGTACTTC.

The chain has TRBV2 and TRBJ2-2; D gene unclear. The CDR3 spans 13 residues. Germline V lookup: CDR1 SNHLY, CDR2 FYNNEI. Trimming removed 7 bases from V and 7 bases from J, with 13 bases in between. The CDR3 nucleotides read TGTGCCAGCAAGGATGACCATGGCGGGGAGCTGTTTTTT. It translates to CASKDDHGGELFF.

V gene TRBV6-5 combines with J gene TRBJ1-1; D is perhaps TRBD1 (6 bases). The CDR3 has 13 amino acids. Germline V gene lookup returns CDR1 MNHEY and CDR2 SVGAGI. With 6 bases removed from V and 3 bases from J, the gap between germline ends came to 11 bases. CDR3 DNA: TGTGCCAGCAGCGGACAGATCGACACTGAAGCTTTCTTT. This gives the protein CASSGQIDTEAFF.

Remarks on this clone: Other nucleotide sequences from this sample produce the same CDR3. The rearrangement links TRBV27 to TRBJ2-3; possible D gene TRBD1, 6 bases. V was pared by 5 bases and J by 0 bases, with 12 bases between. This CDR3 has 15 residues. Per germline, CDR1 MNHEY and CDR2 SMNVEV (reference sequence). The CDR3 sequence: CASSLRDTSTDTQYF. The CDR3 DNA reads as TGTGCCAGCAGTCTACGGGACACCAGCACAGATACGCAGTATTTT.

The gene calls are TRBV4-2 and TRBJ2-1; no clear D. The CDR3 contains 16 residues. CDR1 is LGHNA and CDR2 is YNFKEQ in the germline V gene. V dropped 0 bases and J dropped 0 bases, with 9 bases sitting between them. Written as DNA, the CDR3 is TGTGCCAGCAGCCAAGATGGCCTGAGCTCCTACAATGAGCAGTTCTTC. It codes for CASSQDGLSSYNEQFF.

The V call is TRBV28, the J call TRBJ2-7; D tentatively fits TRBD1 or TRBD2 (6 bases each). The germline gives CDR1 MDHEN, CDR2 SYDVKM. V was clipped by 3 bases and J by 6 bases, with 12 bases between them. The CDR3 is 13 amino acids. The CDR3 DNA reads as TGTGCCAGCAGTTTTCAGGGGAGGATCGAGCAGTACTTC. It yields the protein CASSFQGRIEQYF.

The chain has TRBV19 and TRBJ2-4, with 11 bases lining up with TRBD1. After removal of 4 bases from V and 6 bases from J, the junction contained 5 bases not matched to a gene. CDR3 length: 15 residues. Per germline, CDR1 LNHDA and CDR2 SQIVND (reference sequence). The CDR3 spells CASSSRTGGLNIQYF. In DNA, the CDR3 is TGTGCCAGTAGTAGCCGGACAGGGGGCTTAAACATTCAGTACTTC.

This clone was picked up one time. V and J are TRBV9 and TRBJ2-7; 7 bases agree with TRBD2. V trimming: 2 bases; J trimming: 3 bases; junction bases outside the gene matches: 8. Germline assignment: CDR1 SGDLS and CDR2 YYNGEE. The CDR3 contains 15 residues. The CDR3 region has the DNA TGTGCCAGCAGCGTCTCCGCGGGGGTCAACTACGAGCAGTACTTC. Protein: CASSVSAGVNYEQYF. Variable domain in full (rest from reference TRBV9 and TRBJ2-7): DSGVTQTPKHLITATGQRVTLRCSPRSGDLSVYWYQQSLDQGLQFLIQYYNGEERAKGNILERFSAQQFPDLHSELNLSSLELGDSALYFCASSVSAGVNYEQYFGPGTRLTVT.